The 16 T cell receptor beta chains listed next were all sequenced from one sample in a study of blood T cell repertoires in COVID-19. Method: immunoSEQ multiplex PCR; TCRdb's copy keeps in-frame clones and lacks some. The sample has about half a million clones; 70% to 90% are singletons. The sequenced sample was peripheral blood. Every receptor here comes from a human donor in a cohort sampled during active COVID-19.

This clone has only one observation. The V and J genes are TRBV27 and TRBJ1-1; D possibly corresponds to TRBD1 (6 bases). The CDR3 totals 16 residues. The germline V gene has CDR1 MNHEY and CDR2 SMNVEV (reference sequence). V lost 6 bases to trimming and J lost 1 base, with 18 bases between them. The CDR3 nucleotides are TGTGCCAGCAGATCCTATTCAGGGGCTTGGAACACTGAAGCTTTCTTT. Translating gives CASRSYSGAWNTEAFF.

This clone was detected only a few times. The chain combines TRBV27 with TRBJ1-6; 8 positions agree with TRBD1. This CDR3 is built from 15 residues. CDR1 MNHEY and CDR2 SMNVEV come from the germline V gene (reference sequence). V lost 3 bases to trimming and J lost 9 bases; unmatched junction nucleotides: 7. The CDR3 DNA follows: TGTGCCAGCAGTTTCATCCCAGGGGGCAGTTCACCCCTCCACTTT. Its protein product is CASSFIPGGSSPLHF.

The V call is TRBV9, the J call TRBJ2-5; 14 bases are a match to TRBD2. Unmatched junction bases numbered 9, after V lost 3 bases and J lost 5 bases. The CDR3 spans 17 residues. Per the germline V gene, CDR1 is SGDLS and CDR2 is YYNGEE. This chain's CDR3 is CASSARLAGGLGETQYF. CDR3 DNA: TGTGCCAGCAGCGCGCGACTAGCGGGAGGGTTAGGGGAGACCCAGTACTTC.

The chain combines TRBV6-5 with TRBJ2-7; 9 nucleotides line up with TRBD1. This CDR3 spans 16 amino acids. V dropped 0 bases and J dropped 4; count of bases not matched to a gene: 7. Germline assignment: CDR1 MNHEY and CDR2 SVGAGI. The CDR3 sequence is CASSYSPGGQGYEQYF. The CDR3 DNA reads TGTGCCAGCAGTTACTCCCCCGGTGGACAGGGGTACGAGCAGTACTTC.

The chain joins TRBV7-6 to TRBJ1-6; no reliable D call. This CDR3 has 14 amino acids. Germline assignment: CDR1 SGHVS and CDR2 FNYEAQ. The V end was cut by 6 bases, the J end by 10 bases, with 16 bases between. CDR3 DNA sequence: TGTGCCAGCAGGTCGGCCGGGTCTGAGTCACCCCTCCACTTT. It translates to CASRSAGSESPLHF.

The rearrangement links TRBV10-1 to TRBJ2-3; 12 nucleotides agree with TRBD2. CDR3 size: 15 residues. Trimming at V came to 4 bases and at J to 4 bases, leaving 3 bases not matched to a gene. CDR1 is WNHNN and CDR2 is SYGVQD in the germline V gene (reference sequence). The CDR3 DNA is TGCGCCAGCAGTGTGACTAGCGGGAGCGCAGATACGCAGTATTTT. The encoded protein is CASSVTSGSADTQYF.

V usage is TRBV30 and J usage is TRBJ2-2; tentative D call: TRBD2 (6 bases). Trimming took 1 base from V and 0 from J, leaving 18 bases between them. The CDR3 is 18 residues long. Germline lookup yields CDR1 GTSNPN and CDR2 SVGIG (reference sequence). CDR3 DNA: TGTGCCTGGAGTGGAGCTCCCGGAGCGGGTTCGAACACCGGGGAGCTGTTTTTT. It yields the protein CAWSGAPGAGSNTGELFF.

The chain couples TRBV10-3 to TRBJ1-1; 8 bases are a match to TRBD1. Germline V CDR1 and CDR2: ENHRY, SYGVKD. Trimming removed 2 bases from V and 1 base from J; junction bases left unmatched: 6. This CDR3 is 16 amino acids long. In DNA form, the CDR3 reads TGTGCCATCAGTGAGGGGGACAGGCGGCCGAACACTGAAGCTTTCTTT. Translated: CAISEGDRRPNTEAFF.

V and J are TRBV28 and TRBJ2-7; TRBD1 matches 8 bases. Germline trimming cut 6 bases from V and 4 bases from J; bases unmatched to any gene: 5. The germline CDR1 and CDR2 sequences are MDHEN and SYDVKM. The CDR3 runs to 13 residues. In DNA, the CDR3 is TGTGCCAGCAGGGAGACAGGGGTTTACGAGCAGTACTTC. Its translation: CASRETGVYEQYF. The full variable domain, in which reference TRBV28 and TRBJ2-7 provide the parts outside the CDR3, is DVKVTQSSRYLVKRTGEKVFLECVQDMDHENMFWYRQDPGLGLRLIYFSYDVKMKEKGDIPEGYSVSREKKERFSLILESASTNQTSMYLCASRETGVYEQYFGPGTRLTVT.

This chain connects TRBV5-6 to TRBJ2-3; 10 bases agree with TRBD1. Germline CDR1 is SGHDT and CDR2 is YYEEEE. With V trimmed by 4 bases and J by 0 bases, 8 bases remained unmatched. CDR3 size: 17 residues. CDR3 region: CASSLGGQGYSTDTQYF. In DNA, the CDR3 is TGTGCCAGCAGCCTTGGGGGACAGGGGTATAGCACAGATACGCAGTATTTT.

The V call is TRBV27, the J call TRBJ1-4; possible D gene TRBD1, 5 bases. There are 15 residues in the CDR3. V was shortened by 3 bases and J by 3 bases, with 11 bases between the two germline ends. Per germline, CDR1 MNHEY and CDR2 SMNVEV (reference sequence). The DNA of the CDR3 is TGTGCCAGCAGTTTGAGCGCACAGGCTAATGAAAAACTGTTTTTT. Its protein is CASSLSAQANEKLFF.

CDR3 DNA sequence: TGTGCCAGCAGCCTTCAAGCAGGGACTAATGAAAAACTGTTTTTT. It is translated as CASSLQAGTNEKLFF. V is TRBV3-1 (or the pseudogene TRBV3-2) and J is TRBJ1-4, with D perhaps TRBD1 (5 bases). Germline CDR1 reads LGHDT; CDR2 reads YNNKEL (reference sequence). CDR3 length equals 15 residues. Trimming cost V 4 bases and J 2 bases, with 11 bases left between them.

The chain joins TRBV18 to TRBJ2-7, with 9 nucleotides matching TRBD1. This CDR3 contains 14 residues. CDR1 is KGHSH, CDR2 LQKENI, per germline. The ends lost 6 bases at V and 2 bases at J; junction bases unmatched: 5. The CDR3 reads CASSTGQGPYEQYF. CDR3 sequence (DNA): TGTGCCAGCTCCACCGGACAGGGGCCCTACGAGCAGTACTTC.

The chain combines TRBV19 with TRBJ2-2; D is ambiguous. V lost 3 bases, J lost 1 base, and 6 bases lay in between. CDR1 LNHDA and CDR2 SQIVND come from the germline V gene (reference sequence). The CDR3 has 14 residues. CDR3 residues: CASSMRMNTGELFF. The CDR3 bases are TGTGCCAGTAGTATGCGGATGAACACCGGGGAGCTGTTTTTT. The variable domain in full, completed from reference TRBV19 and TRBJ2-2, reads DGGITQSPKYLFRKEGQNVTLSCEQNLNHDAMYWYRQDPGQGLRLIYYSQIVNDFQKGDIAEGYSVSREKKESFPLTVTSAQKNPTAFYLCASSMRMNTGELFFGEGSRLTVL.

V gene TRBV19 combines with J gene TRBJ2-1; the match to TRBD2 covers 10 bases. The CDR3 is made up of 14 amino acids. The J segment lost 9 bases and the V segment lost 7 bases, leaving 9 bases of the junction unmatched. Germline V CDR1 and CDR2: LNHDA, SQIVND (reference sequence). The CDR3 reads CASKASGSHGEQFF. In DNA, the CDR3 is TGTGCCAGTAAGGCTAGCGGGAGTCATGGTGAGCAGTTCTTC.

The chain combines TRBV19 with TRBJ2-3; D might be TRBD2 (6 bases). The CDR3 totals 13 residues. V was cut by 4 bases and J by 9 bases, with 14 bases left in between. Germline V gives CDR1 LNHDA, CDR2 SQIVND (reference sequence). In nucleotides, the CDR3 is TGTGCCAGTAGTAGGGACCGTCGGGGGACGCAGTATTTT. Translating it yields CASSRDRRGTQYF.